This T cell receptor beta chain was retrieved from a study of CD8+ T cells in alopecia areata. This CDR3 has 15 residues. Trimming left V 6 bases short and J 0 bases short, with 11 bases between. Germline V gene data show CDR1 as SGHVS and CDR2 as FNYEAQ. The treatment is: oral pan-JAK inhibitor, 5-10 mg twice daily. Sampling of alopecia areata patients yielded lesional scalp punch biopsies as well as peripheral blood. Sorting from PBMCs produced CD4+ and CD8+ T cells. Study-wide points: Among the top 100, expanded CD8+ clones were significantly decreased by tofacitinib, as was scalp clonality. Scalp and blood retained many expanded lesional clones during tofacitinib.

Extraction of RNA preceded its reverse transcription into cDNA, which served as the sequencing template. The protocol was immunoSEQ multiplex PCR, while the TCRdb copy is restricted to in-frame clones and leaves out a portion. The data hold under 200,000 clones, with less than 80% observed a single time. As regards this clone: Its specificity is unknown.

This clonotype was sampled from a human donor with alopecia areata. V is TRBV7-6 and J is TRBJ2-2; TRBD2 might be the D (5 bases). Sequenced material: CD4+ T cells sorted from blood, taken at week 24, from a patient treated with tofacitinib. This chain's CDR3 is CASSRTGSNTGELFF. In nucleotides, the CDR3 is TGTGCCAGCAGTCGGACGGGATCGAACACCGGGGAGCTGTTTTTT.